This T cell receptor (beta chain) was observed in a study of blood T cell repertoires in COVID-19. On the study more broadly: T cells, B-cell-depleted T cells, or PBMCs provided the cDNA or gDNA that served as material.

Germline CDR1 is LGHNA and CDR2 is YSLEER. The CDR3 extends over 15 amino acids. Trimming at V came to 0 bases and at J to 10 bases, leaving 6 bases not matched to a gene. Only in-frame clones appear in the TCRdb table, and some are missing; sequencing was by immunoSEQ multiplex PCR. The profile shows about 370,000 clones, more than 80% of them singletons. What was sequenced was peripheral blood. V is TRBV4-3 and J is TRBJ1-6; TRBD1 aligns across 7 bases. The receptor comes from a woman in her thirties with COVID-19, enrolled during active disease. Written as DNA, the CDR3 is TGCGCCAGCAGCCAAGATGGCAGGGGGAACTCACCCCTCCACTTT. Translation: CASSQDGRGNSPLHF.